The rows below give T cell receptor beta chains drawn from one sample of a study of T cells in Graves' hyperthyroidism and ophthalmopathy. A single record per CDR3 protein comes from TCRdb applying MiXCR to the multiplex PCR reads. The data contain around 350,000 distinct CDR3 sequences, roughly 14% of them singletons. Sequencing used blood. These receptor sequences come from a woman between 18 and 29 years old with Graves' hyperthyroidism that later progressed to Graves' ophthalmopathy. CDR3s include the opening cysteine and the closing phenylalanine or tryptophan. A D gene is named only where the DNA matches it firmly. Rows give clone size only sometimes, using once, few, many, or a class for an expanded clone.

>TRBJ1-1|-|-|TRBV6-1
CASSVGGAPNTEASF
TGTGCCAGCAGCGTGGGAGGGGCGCCGAACACTGAAGCTTCCTTT
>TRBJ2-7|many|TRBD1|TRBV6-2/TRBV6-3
CASSRTGDNYEQYF
TGTGCCAGCAGTAGGACAGGAGATAACTACGAGCAGTACTTC
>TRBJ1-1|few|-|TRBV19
CASSPNGRLNTEAFF
TGTGCCAGTAGCCCGAACGGTAGACTGAACACTGAAGCTTTCTTT
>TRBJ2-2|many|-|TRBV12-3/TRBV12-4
CASSRLANTGELFF
TGTGCCAGCAGCCGACTCGCGAACACCGGGGAGCTGTTTTTT
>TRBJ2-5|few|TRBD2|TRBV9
CASSVSAGGQGETQYF
TGTGCCAGCAGCGTATCGGCGGGAGGGCAGGGGGAGACCCAGTACTTC
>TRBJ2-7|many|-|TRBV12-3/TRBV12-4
CASSSQGRTYEQYF
TGTGCCAGCAGTTCCCAGGGGCGAACCTACGAGCAGTACTTC
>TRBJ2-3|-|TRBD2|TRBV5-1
CASSLALAGAFGGTDTQYF
TGCGCCAGCAGCTTGGCTCTAGCGGGAGCATTTGGGGGCACAGATACGCAGTATTTT
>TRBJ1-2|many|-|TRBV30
CAWSVGDIYGYTF
TGTGCCTGGAGTGTAGGTGATATCTATGGCTACACCTTC
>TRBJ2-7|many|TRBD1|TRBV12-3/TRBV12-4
CASSGQTGLYEQYF
TGTGCCAGCAGTGGACAGACAGGGCTCTACGAGCAGTACTTC
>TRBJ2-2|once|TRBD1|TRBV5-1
CASSGTGSTGELFF
TGCGCCAGCAGCGGGACAGGGAGTACCGGGGAGCTGTTTTTT
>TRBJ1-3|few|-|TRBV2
CASSATTGIPSGNTIYF
TGTGCCAGCAGTGCCACAACCGGGATCCCCTCTGGAAACACCATATATTTT
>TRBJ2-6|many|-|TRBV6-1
CASSEWGFSGANVLTF
TGTGCCAGCAGTGAATGGGGATTCTCTGGGGCCAACGTCCTGACTTTC
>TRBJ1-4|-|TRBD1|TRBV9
CASSVVGDSGEKLFF
TGTGCCAGCAGCGTAGTCGGGGACAGTGGGGAAAAACTGTTTTTT
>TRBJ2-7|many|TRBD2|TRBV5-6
CASSFFSGSHEQYF
TGTGCCAGCAGCTTCTTCAGCGGGAGCCACGAGCAGTACTTC
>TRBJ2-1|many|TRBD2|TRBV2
CASSEVGGPWEQFF
TGTGCCAGCAGTGAGGTGGGAGGGCCTTGGGAGCAGTTCTTC
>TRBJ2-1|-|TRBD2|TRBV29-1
CSVGPGLAGVRYNEQFF
TGCAGCGTTGGTCCGGGACTAGCGGGAGTGAGGTACAATGAGCAGTTCTTC
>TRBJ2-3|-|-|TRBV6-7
CASTKLVAITDTQYF
TGTGCCAGCACCAAACTGGTAGCAATTACCGATACGCAGTATTTT
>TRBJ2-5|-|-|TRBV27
CASSFFHGETQYF
TGTGCCAGCAGTTTTTTCCATGGGGAGACCCAGTACTTC
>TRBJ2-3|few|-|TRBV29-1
CSIEGWQNTDTQYF
TGCAGTATTGAGGGTTGGCAGAACACAGATACGCAGTATTTT
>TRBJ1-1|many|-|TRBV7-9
CASSLGGEAFF
TGTGCCAGCAGCTTAGGGGGGGAAGCTTTCTTT
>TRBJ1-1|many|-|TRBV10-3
CAIGQYSDTEAFF
TGTGCCATAGGACAGTATTCGGACACTGAAGCTTTCTTT
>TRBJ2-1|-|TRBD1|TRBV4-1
CASSSYRDRVEFF
TGCGCCAGCAGCTCCTACCGGGACAGGGTTGAGTTCTTC
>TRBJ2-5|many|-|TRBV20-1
CSAREPLWGDGKTQYF
TGCAGTGCTAGAGAGCCCCTCTGGGGAGACGGGAAGACCCAGTACTTC
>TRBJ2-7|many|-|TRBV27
CASSQTSSYYEQYF
TGTGCCAGCAGCCAGACAAGTTCTTACTACGAGCAGTACTTC
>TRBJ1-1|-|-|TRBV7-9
CASSLEGSSAFF
TGTGCCAGCAGCTTAGAAGGAAGCTCAGCTTTCTTT
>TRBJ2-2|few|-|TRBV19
CASSILQNTGELFF
TGTGCCAGTAGTATTTTACAGAACACCGGGGAGCTGTTTTTT
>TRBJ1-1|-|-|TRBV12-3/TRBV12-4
CASSLADRAGTEAFF
TGTGCCAGCAGTTTAGCGGACCGTGCGGGCACTGAAGCTTTCTTT
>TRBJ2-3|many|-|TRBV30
CAWSVQGRLTDTQYF
TGTGCCTGGAGTGTACAGGGACGACTCACAGATACGCAGTATTTT
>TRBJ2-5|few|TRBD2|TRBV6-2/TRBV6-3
CAAHRGGSVETQYF
TGTGCCGCGCATCGGGGCGGGAGTGTCGAGACCCAGTACTTC
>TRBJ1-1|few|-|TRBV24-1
CATSDLGREAFF
TGTGCCACCAGTGATTTGGGCAGGGAAGCTTTCTTT
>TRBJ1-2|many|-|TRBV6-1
CASIPQGPLTYGYTF
TGTGCCAGCATCCCACAGGGTCCTTTAACCTATGGCTACACCTTC
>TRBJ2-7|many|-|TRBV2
CASRSFGWYF
TGTGCCAGCAGGTCTTTCGGTTGGTACTTC
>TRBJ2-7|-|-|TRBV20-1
CSASNGGYSLSPYEQYF
TGCAGTGCTAGTAATGGCGGCTACTCCTTGTCCCCCTACGAGCAGTACTTC
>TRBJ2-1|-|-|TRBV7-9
CASSKIGRGIPLSSYNDQFF
TGTGCCAGCAGCAAAATAGGCAGGGGAATACCGCTAAGCTCCTACAATGATCAGTTCTTC
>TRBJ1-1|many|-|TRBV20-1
CSASQGGGTEAFF
TGCAGTGCTAGCCAGGGCGGGGGCACTGAAGCTTTCTTT
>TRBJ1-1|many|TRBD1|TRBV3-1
CASSLRDRFTEAFF
TGTGCCAGCAGCCTTCGGGACAGATTCACTGAAGCTTTCTTT
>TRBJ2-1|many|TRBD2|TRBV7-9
CASSLYSGREYNEQFF
TGTGCCAGCAGCTTATACAGCGGGAGGGAATACAATGAGCAGTTCTTC
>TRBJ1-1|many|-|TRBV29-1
CSVEEGSGTEAFF
TGCAGCGTTGAAGAGGGGTCGGGGACTGAAGCTTTCTTT
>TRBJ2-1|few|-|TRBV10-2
CASSRTGGSYNEQFF
TGCGCCAGCAGTAGGACGGGCGGGTCCTACAATGAGCAGTTCTTC
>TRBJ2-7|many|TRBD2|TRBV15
CATSRGGTSGSLYYEQYF
TGTGCCACCAGCAGAGGAGGGACTAGCGGGTCTCTATACTACGAGCAGTACTTC
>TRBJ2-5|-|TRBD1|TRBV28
CASSPGSGPTGGASETQYF
TGTGCCAGCAGCCCGGGGAGCGGACCCACAGGGGGCGCGTCAGAGACCCAGTACTTC
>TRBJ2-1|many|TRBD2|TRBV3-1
CASSLGLARYNEQFF
TGTGCCAGCAGCCTAGGACTAGCTCGGTACAATGAGCAGTTCTTC
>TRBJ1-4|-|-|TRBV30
CAWSPLGKGEKLFF
TGTGCCTGGAGTCCCCTTGGTAAGGGTGAAAAACTGTTTTTT
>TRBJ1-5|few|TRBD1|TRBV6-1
CASSLDGTGGSQPQHF
TGTGCCAGCAGTCTTGATGGGACAGGGGGCAGTCAGCCCCAGCATTTT
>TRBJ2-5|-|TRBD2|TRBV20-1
CSAREGQGFLSGRALQTQYF
TGCAGTGCTAGAGAAGGACAGGGGTTCCTTAGCGGGAGGGCCCTTCAGACCCAGTACTTC
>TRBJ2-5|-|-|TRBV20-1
CSARETVETQYF
TGCAGTGCTAGAGAGACTGTGGAGACCCAGTACTTC
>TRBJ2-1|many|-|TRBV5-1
CASSLVSGVMVNEQFF
TGCGCCAGCAGCTTGGTTTCCGGGGTTATGGTGAATGAGCAGTTCTTC
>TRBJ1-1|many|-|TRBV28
CASSFDRLKAFF
TGTGCCAGCAGTTTTGATAGACTCAAAGCTTTCTTT
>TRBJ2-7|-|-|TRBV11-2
CASSLPGQQYF
TGTGCCAGCAGCTTGCCGGGACAGCAGTACTTC
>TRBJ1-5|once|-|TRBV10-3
CAISELGVWNQPQHF
TGTGCCATCAGTGAGCTTGGGGTATGGAATCAGCCCCAGCATTTT
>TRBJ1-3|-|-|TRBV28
CASRTGGLWGNTIYF
TGTGCCAGCAGGACGGGGGGGTTGTGGGGAAACACCATATATTTT
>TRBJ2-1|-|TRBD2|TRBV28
CALSGSISRAQFF
TGTGCCTTAAGCGGGAGTATAAGTAGAGCGCAGTTCTTC
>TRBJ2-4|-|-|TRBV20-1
CSARIPPSHIQYF
TGCAGTGCTAGAATCCCCCCTAGCCACATTCAGTACTTC
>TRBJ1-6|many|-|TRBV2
CASSSWGAETPLHF
TGTGCCAGCAGTTCTTGGGGGGCAGAGACACCCCTCCACTTT
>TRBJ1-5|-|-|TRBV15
CATGRPGFFNQPQHF
TGTGCCACCGGGCGGCCAGGGTTCTTCAATCAGCCCCAGCATTTT